This TCR beta chain was obtained from a study of low-dose radiotherapy and immunotherapy resistance in tumors. This clonotype came up a few times. Specified time point: before trial treatment. Donors were treated with nivolumab, ipilimumab, aspirin, and low-dose cyclophosphamide and radiotherapy. Gene-specific TRAV and TRBV primers were used for first-strand cDNA, covering alpha and beta chains. The TCRs were subjected to amplification over approximately 20 PCR cycles employing a constant-region primer in conjunction with a V-primer adapter. It was by in vitro transcription that isolated mRNA was amplified. TCRdb reprocessed the reads with MiXCR, giving one entry per CDR3 protein. The table has tens of thousands of distinct CDR3 sequences, 30% to 35% seen once. Looked up from germline, CDR1 is SGDLS and CDR2 is YYNGEE. There are 13 residues in the CDR3. Between the trimmed V and J ends, which lost 0 bases and 6 bases, there was a span of 8 bases.

The sequences come from PBMCs, collected before treatment. The chain links TRBV9 to TRBJ2-3; D is unresolved. The TCR sequence derives from a male donor with gallbladder cancer. As DNA, the CDR3 is TGTGCCAGCAGCGTAGAACGGCGTGATACGCAGTATTTT. Translation: CASSVERRDTQYF.